This T cell receptor beta chain comes out of a study of OX40 agonist ivuxolimab in advanced cancers. The method was immunoSEQ multiplex PCR; TCRdb's version includes in-frame clones alone and lacks a portion of them. This table has some 50,000 clones, around 86% appearing once. After removal of 2 bases from V and 9 bases from J, the junction contained 8 bases not matched to a gene. There are 14 residues in the CDR3. Germline V gene sequence: CDR1 MNHEY, CDR2 SMNVEV (reference sequence). Patients had blood sampled at baseline and again on cycle 4 day 1 and cycle 7 day 1. The sample was CD4+ or CD8+ T cells sorted from blood, taken in a trial of the OX40 agonist ivuxolimab. V and J are TRBV27 and TRBJ2-5; 8 nucleotides agree with TRBD1. The sequence came from an adult with an advanced solid tumor such as melanoma, head and neck, liver or kidney cancer. The CDR3 sequence: CASSLQGAKSSQYF. Here the CDR3 DNA reads TGTGCCAGCAGTTTACAGGGGGCGAAAAGTTCCCAGTACTTC.